The 18 T cell receptor beta chains below were found in one sample sequenced in a study of vaccination effects on CD4 cells after COVID-19. CD4+ T cells were isolated after roughly nine days of culture. Participants completed two doses of the BNT162b2 or mRNA-1273 vaccine. The protocol was immunoSEQ multiplex PCR, while the TCRdb copy is restricted to in-frame clones and leaves out a portion. The table includes fewer than 75,000 clones, about four fifths detected once. Their recognized antigens are unknown. The source material was CD4+ T cells from PBMCs cultured without peptide, sampled after COVID-19 vaccination. These receptors were taken from a human donor who received a COVID-19 vaccine.

The rearrangement joins TRBV28 to TRBJ1-2, with D maybe TRBD1 (5 bases). CDR1 is MDHEN and CDR2 is SYDVKM in the germline V gene. This CDR3 spans 14 amino acids. V was cut by 0 bases and J by 1 base, with 6 bases left in between. The CDR3 here is CASSLWQGNYGYTF. The CDR3 DNA is TGTGCCAGCAGTTTATGGCAGGGTAACTATGGCTACACCTTC.

This chain uses TRBV11-1 with TRBJ2-5; D perhaps matches TRBD1 (6 bases). CDR3 length equals 13 residues. The V gene's germline CDR1 is SGHAT and CDR2 FQDESV (reference sequence). Trimming took off 4 bases at V and 5 bases at J, with 11 bases between the two ends. The DNA for the CDR3 is TGTGCCAGCAGCTCAGGGGTGTGGGAGACCCAGTACTTC. Encoded protein: CASSSGVWETQYF. The complete variable domain, with remaining parts taken from reference TRBV11-1 and TRBJ2-5, reads EAEVAQSPRYKITEKSQAVAFWCDPISGHATLYWYRQILGQGPELLVQFQDESVVDDSQLPKDRFSAERLKGVDSTLKIQPAELGDSAMYLCASSSGVWETQYFGPGTRLLVL.

This chain connects TRBV19 to TRBJ2-1; 9 bases fit TRBD2. This CDR3 has 14 amino acids. The germline gives CDR1 LNHDA, CDR2 SQIVND (reference sequence). V dropped 8 bases and J dropped 6; count of bases not matched to a gene: 8. This CDR3 reads CASSSGRSVNEQFF. The DNA for the CDR3 is TGTGCCAGTTCGAGCGGGAGGTCGGTCAATGAGCAGTTCTTC.

V gene TRBV6-2 or TRBV6-3 combines with J gene TRBJ2-7, with D hard to call. CDR1 MNHEY and CDR2 SVGEGT come from the germline V gene. The CDR3 length is 13 residues. V shed 8 bases and J shed 5 bases, with 16 bases lying between them. The CDR3 is CASGPFRGNEQYF. The CDR3 DNA sequence: TGTGCCAGCGGCCCTTTCCGCGGCAACGAGCAGTACTTC.

This chain connects TRBV7-9 to TRBJ1-1, with D possibly TRBD1 on 5 matching bases. CDR1 and CDR2 (germline): SEHNR, FQNEAQ (reference sequence). V was clipped by 5 bases and J by 5 bases, with 15 bases between them. This CDR3 region has 14 residues. CDR3 sequence (DNA): TGTGCCAGCAGCCCTCCCGGGGGTTGGACTGAAGCTTTCTTT. Amino acid sequence: CASSPPGGWTEAFF.

V is TRBV27 and J is TRBJ2-1, with no clear D. Deletions cut 0 bases from V and 6 bases from J, with 9 bases between. Germline-derived CDR1 and CDR2 are MNHEY and SMNVEV (reference sequence). This CDR3 contains 14 residues. The CDR3 is CASSLSTRSNEQFF. CDR3 bases: TGTGCCAGCAGTTTATCGACTCGATCCAATGAGCAGTTCTTC.

This sequence joins TRBV20-1 and TRBJ2-7; the D is unclear. CDR3 size: 11 residues. Trimming removed 1 base at V and 9 bases at J, with 10 bases between. The germline CDR1 and CDR2 sequences are DFQATT and SNEGSKA (reference sequence). The CDR3 DNA is TGCAGTGCTAGAGGCCTGGCAGGGCAGTACTTC. Translated: CSARGLAGQYF.

This clone was detected only a few times. The chain combines TRBV20-1 with TRBJ2-7, with D possibly called TRBD1 or TRBD2 (5 bases each). CDR1 DFQATT and CDR2 SNEGSKA come from the germline V gene (reference sequence). Trimming took 4 bases from V and 6 from J, leaving 10 bases between them. The CDR3 consists of 11 residues. The DNA for the CDR3 is TGCAGTGCTAATCAGGGAGTCGAGCAGTACTTC. Protein product: CSANQGVEQYF.

The chain links TRBV5-6 to TRBJ2-2; a possible D gene is TRBD1 (6 bases). The CDR3 spans 18 residues. V lost 2 bases and J 2 bases, leaving 19 bases between the germline ends. Germline V CDR1 and CDR2: SGHDT, YYEEEE. The CDR3 nucleotides read TGTGCCAGCAGCTTCCGGCGACTGCGAGGGGGAAACACCGGGGAGCTGTTTTTT. Translation gives CASSFRRLRGGNTGELFF. The whole variable domain, filled in from reference TRBV5-6 and TRBJ2-2, reads DAGVTQSPTHLIKTRGQQVTLRCSPKSGHDTVSWYQQALGQGPQFIFQYYEEEERQRGNFPDRFSGHQFPNYSSELNVNALLLGDSALYLCASSFRRLRGGNTGELFFGEGSRLTVL.

The chain links TRBV2 to TRBJ1-6; unclear D gene. From germline, CDR1 is SNHLY and CDR2 FYNNEI. Trimming removed 6 bases from V and 2 bases from J, with 11 bases in between. The CDR3 loop spans 15 amino acids. The CDR3 spells CASRLGNTYNSPLHF. CDR3 in DNA: TGTGCCAGCAGACTGGGTAACACCTATAATTCACCCCTCCACTTT.

The V call is TRBV3-1 (or the pseudogene TRBV3-2), the J call TRBJ2-5, with D perhaps TRBD1 (6 bases). This CDR3 comprises 14 residues. Trimming took 4 bases from V and 2 from J, leaving 11 bases between them. CDR1 and CDR2 (germline): LGHDT, YNNKEL (reference sequence). Here the CDR3 DNA reads TGTGCCAGCAGCCCCACAGGGATTCAAGAGACCCAGTACTTC. Translation: CASSPTGIQETQYF.

The genes are TRBV11-3 and TRBJ2-1; 9 nucleotides align to TRBD1. The germline CDR1 and CDR2 sequences are SGHNT and YENEEA. V lost 5 bases, J lost 6 bases, and 8 bases stayed unmatched. There are 15 residues in the CDR3. The CDR3 DNA sequence: TGTGCCAGCAGCCCAGGGACAGGGTTCGGCAATGAGCAGTTCTTC. Amino acids: CASSPGTGFGNEQFF.

This clone was seen only once. This rearrangement joins TRBV5-1 to TRBJ1-2; D might be TRBD1 (5 bases). V lost 5 bases to trimming and J lost 0 bases, with 8 bases between them. Germline values: CDR1 SGHRS, CDR2 YFSETQ. The CDR3 is 13 amino acids. The CDR3, as DNA: TGCGCCAGCAGTTACAGGACTAACTATGGCTACACCTTC. Translating it yields CASSYRTNYGYTF.

The J gene is TRBJ2-7, the V gene TRBV7-9; D is ambiguous. The CDR3 sequence is 12 residues long. Germline V gene data show CDR1 as SEHNR and CDR2 as FQNEAQ (reference sequence). V was clipped by 5 bases and J by 4 bases, with 9 bases between them. The CDR3 spells CASSLSVYEQYF. DNA for the CDR3: TGTGCCAGCAGCCTCTCGGTATACGAGCAGTACTTC.

The V call is TRBV19, the J call TRBJ2-7; 8 bases align to TRBD2. The CDR3 totals 15 residues. Germline values: CDR1 LNHDA, CDR2 SQIVND (reference sequence). V shed 3 bases and J 2 bases; nucleotides not matched to a gene: 6. The CDR3 sequence: CASSMGGGGTYEQYF. CDR3 coding DNA: TGTGCCAGTAGTATGGGCGGCGGGGGGACCTACGAGCAGTACTTC. The variable domain in full, completed from reference TRBV19 and TRBJ2-7, reads DGGITQSPKYLFRKEGQNVTLSCEQNLNHDAMYWYRQDPGQGLRLIYYSQIVNDFQKGDIAEGYSVSREKKESFPLTVTSAQKNPTAFYLCASSMGGGGTYEQYFGPGTRLTVT.

The table lists this clone with a few counts. The chain links TRBV19 to TRBJ1-3; D ambiguous. The CDR3 sequence is 14 residues long. In germline, CDR1 is LNHDA, CDR2 SQIVND (reference sequence). V lost 5 bases and J 2 bases, leaving 10 bases between the germline ends. The CDR3 is CASSLQLPGNTIYF. CDR3 nucleotide sequence: TGTGCCAGTAGTTTACAGCTACCTGGAAACACCATATATTTT. The whole variable domain, filled in from reference TRBV19 and TRBJ1-3, reads DGGITQSPKYLFRKEGQNVTLSCEQNLNHDAMYWYRQDPGQGLRLIYYSQIVNDFQKGDIAEGYSVSREKKESFPLTVTSAQKNPTAFYLCASSLQLPGNTIYFGEGSWLTVV.

The rearrangement uses TRBV28 and TRBJ1-2, with D maybe TRBD1 (5 bases). The CDR3 length is 12 residues. Trimming took off 6 bases at V and 4 bases at J, with 9 bases between the two ends. Germline V gives CDR1 MDHEN, CDR2 SYDVKM. The CDR3 loop is CASSPRGYGYTF. The CDR3 coding sequence is TGTGCCAGCAGCCCAAGGGGCTATGGCTACACCTTC.

The chain employs TRBV5-1 and TRBJ1-2; D call uncertain. The germline gives CDR1 SGHRS, CDR2 YFSETQ. The CDR3 runs 15 residues. Trimming cost V 5 bases and J 4 bases, with 18 bases left between them. In DNA, the CDR3 is TGCGCCAGCAGACCGGTTAGGAGGCCCGGCTATGGCTACACCTTC. Protein sequence: CASRPVRRPGYGYTF.